Listed below are T cell receptor beta chains from one sample, sequenced in a study of cytomegalovirus exposure and HLA in healthy donors. Method: immunoSEQ multiplex PCR; TCRdb's copy keeps in-frame clones and lacks some. The data show about 120,000 clones, with roughly a tenth seen just once and less than 4% held by the top ten. Sequencing was carried out using PBMCs. The receptors stem from a man younger than 45 in good health and CMV-seronegative. Both conserved end residues are part of each CDR3. The order of the fields is V gene, clone size, J gene, D gene, CDR3 DNA, CDR3 protein. D genes are given only for firm matches. The size of a clone is reported for some rows only, either as once, few or many, or as a class for expanded clones.

TRBV28,few,TRBJ1-3,.,TGTGCCAGCAGTTTCACAGGTTCCGGAAACACCATATATTTT,CASSFTGSGNTIYF
TRBV5-5,many,TRBJ1-5,.,TGTGCCAGCAGCCTCCTAAATAGCAATCAGCCCCAGCATTTT,CASSLLNSNQPQHF
TRBV27,.,TRBJ2-3,TRBD2,TGTGCCAGCAGTTTTTTGAGCGGGGAGATCACAGATACGCAGTATTTT,CASSFLSGEITDTQYF
TRBV5-1,.,TRBJ1-2,TRBD1,TGCGCCAGCAGCTTGAGGGACAGGGGGCGCAATGGCTACACCTTC,CASSLRDRGRNGYTF
TRBV19,.,TRBJ2-7,TRBD1,TGTGCCAGTAGTATTACGGGACAGTCCTACGAGCAGTACTTC,CASSITGQSYEQYF
TRBV2,few,TRBJ1-5,TRBD1,TGTGCCAGCAGAACCGGGACAGGGTTCGTTCAGCCCCAGCATTTT,CASRTGTGFVQPQHF
TRBV30,.,TRBJ2-7,.,TGTGCCTCCCTCGGGAAACCTTCCTACGAGCAGTACTTC,CASLGKPSYEQYF
TRBV7-2,.,TRBJ1-2,.,TGTGCCAGCAGCTTAGGAGCGGGGTTCTATGGCTACACCTTC,CASSLGAGFYGYTF
TRBV6-1,.,TRBJ2-7,TRBD1,TGTGCCAGCAGTGGGGACAGGGGCTACGAGCAGTACTTC,CASSGDRGYEQYF
TRBV9,.,TRBJ2-3,TRBD2,TGTGCCAGCTCGGGAGGGGAGGATACGCAGTATTTT,CASSGGEDTQYF
TRBV5-6,.,TRBJ2-7,TRBD1,TGTGCCAGCAGCTGGGACAGGGGAGGCTACGAGCAGTACTTC,CASSWDRGGYEQYF
TRBV6-1,.,TRBJ2-7,.,TGTGCCAGCAGTGAAAGGGGTTCCTACGAGCAGTACTTC,CASSERGSYEQYF
TRBV5-6,few,TRBJ1-4,TRBD1,TGTGCCAGCAGGGCGAGGGGGCGCGAGAATGAAAAACTGTTTTTT,CASRARGRENEKLFF
TRBV30,few,TRBJ2-7,TRBD2,TGTGCCTGGAGTGTACCGGGGGGTTCCTACGAGCAGTACTTC,CAWSVPGGSYEQYF
TRBV18,.,TRBJ2-5,.,TGTGCCAGCTCACCAGGCGACCTGGGCAGGGAAGAGACCCAGTACTTC,CASSPGDLGREETQYF
TRBV7-9,few,TRBJ1-1,.,TGTGCCAGCACCGTCAGAAACACTGAAGCTTTCTTT,CASTVRNTEAFF
TRBV5-1,.,TRBJ2-2,.,TGCGCCAGCAGCTTGGCTAGCGTTGGGAACACCGGGGAGCTGTTTTTT,CASSLASVGNTGELFF
TRBV6-5,.,TRBJ2-5,.,TGTGCCAGCAGTTATACAGGGAGGGGGTACCAAGAGACCCAGTACTTC,CASSYTGRGYQETQYF
TRBV15,few,TRBJ1-5,TRBD1,TGTGCCACCAGCAGAAAACGTGGGACAGGGGGCTTGAGCAATCAGCCCCAGCATTTT,CATSRKRGTGGLSNQPQHF
TRBV19,.,TRBJ1-5,TRBD1,TGTGCCAGTAGTATAGGTAACAGGGGGACTCAGCCCCAGCATTTT,CASSIGNRGTQPQHF
TRBV5-4,few,TRBJ2-7,TRBD2,TGTGCCAGCAGCAGGGGACTAGCGGACTACGAGCAGTACTTC,CASSRGLADYEQYF
TRBV7-9,few,TRBJ2-5,TRBD1,TGTGCCAGCAGCTTCACCGGGACAGGGGGCTCGGGGGAGACCCAGTACTTC,CASSFTGTGGSGETQYF
TRBV29-1,.,TRBJ2-1,TRBD2,TGCAGCGGAACGGGACTAGCGGTATACAATGAGCAGTTCTTC,CSGTGLAVYNEQFF
TRBV4-1,.,TRBJ2-7,.,TGCGCCAGCAGCCAAGCTGCTACCTCCTACGAGCAGTACTTC,CASSQAATSYEQYF
TRBV4-3,.,TRBJ2-6,.,TGCGCCAGCAGCCAATTGGCCGTTCTCTCTGGGGCCAACGTCCTGACTTTC,CASSQLAVLSGANVLTF
TRBV6-5,.,TRBJ1-3,TRBD1,TGTGCCAGCAGTTATGACAGGGGGCCTGGAAACACCATATATTTT,CASSYDRGPGNTIYF
TRBV7-9,few,TRBJ2-7,TRBD2,TGTGCCAGCAGCGAGAGTCGGACTAGCGGGAGGGCCTACGAGCAGTACTTC,CASSESRTSGRAYEQYF
TRBV30,.,TRBJ2-3,.,TGTGCCTGGAGTGTCTTTGGGGGGAGCACAGATACGCAGTATTTT,CAWSVFGGSTDTQYF
TRBV21-1,few,TRBJ2-6,.,TGTGCCAGCAGCAAATACGACAACCTGTCTTCTGGGGCCAACGTCCTGACTTTC,CASSKYDNLSSGANVLTF
TRBV25-1,few,TRBJ2-2,.,TGTGCCAGCGCGAAGGGGGCCGGGGAGCTGTTTTTT,CASAKGAGELFF
TRBV28,few,TRBJ2-3,TRBD2,TGTGCCAGCATAGGACTAGACACAGATACGCAGTATTTT,CASIGLDTDTQYF
TRBV10-1,.,TRBJ2-7,TRBD2,TGCGCCAGCAGTGATCGGCTAGCGGGAGTAGACGAGCAGTACTTC,CASSDRLAGVDEQYF
TRBV28,few,TRBJ1-3,TRBD1,TGTGCCAGCAGAGGGACAGCGAACACCATATATTTT,CASRGTANTIYF
TRBV28,few,TRBJ2-6,TRBD2,TGTGCCAGCAGTTTAACCAGGGAGGGCGGGGCCAACGTCCTGACTTTC,CASSLTREGGANVLTF
TRBV7-9,.,TRBJ1-5,.,TGTGCCAGCACCCTAATAAGGGGTTGGGGTGTGGCCAATCAGCCCCAGCATTTT,CASTLIRGWGVANQPQHF
TRBV30,.,TRBJ2-7,TRBD2,TGTGCCTGGATCAACCGGGTCGCGGGGCGGGAGTTGTACTTC,CAWINRVAGRELYF
TRBV25-1,.,TRBJ2-7,TRBD1,TGTGCCAGCAGTGAATACGAGCCGGGACAGGCCGCGTCCGAGCAGTACTTC,CASSEYEPGQAASEQYF
TRBV18,.,TRBJ2-3,TRBD2,TGTGCCAGCTCTGGACCGGCGGGAGGGCCAACAGATACGCAGTATTTT,CASSGPAGGPTDTQYF
TRBV7-3,.,TRBJ1-1,.,TGTGCCAGCAGCACACAGGAGAACACTGAAGCTTTCTTT,CASSTQENTEAFF
TRBV5-1,.,TRBJ1-2,.,TGCGCCAGCAGCCCATGGACGCGGACAGTCTCTAACTATGGCTACACCTTC,CASSPWTRTVSNYGYTF
TRBV27,few,TRBJ1-6,.,TGTGCCAGCAGTTTATCGTTGGAGGGGCCGTCCTATAATTCACCCCTCCACTTT,CASSLSLEGPSYNSPLHF
TRBV25-1,few,TRBJ2-1,.,TGTGCCAGCAGTGAAACAGGGCGATATGAGCAGTTCTTC,CASSETGRYEQFF
TRBV27,few,TRBJ2-6,TRBD1,TGTGCCAGCCTGCCCGCGGGGGCGGGACAGGGTCGCTCTGGGGCCAACGTCCTGACTTTC,CASLPAGAGQGRSGANVLTF
TRBV10-3,few,TRBJ2-7,TRBD2,TGTGCCATCAGTCCCAGGGTAGCGGGGACCACCTACGAGCAGTACTTC,CAISPRVAGTTYEQYF
TRBV6-5,few,TRBJ1-6,TRBD1,TGTGCCAGCAGTTCCCCGGGACAGGGGGCTTCACCCCTCCACTTT,CASSSPGQGASPLHF
TRBV6-5,few,TRBJ1-2,.,TGTGCCAGCAGTCTAGACAGTAGCTATGGCTACACCTTC,CASSLDSSYGYTF
TRBV7-2,.,TRBJ1-6,.,TGTGCCAGCAGCTTAGCGACGGGGGGAGGTAATTCACCCCTCCACTTT,CASSLATGGGNSPLHF
TRBV30,.,TRBJ2-7,TRBD2,TGTGCCTGGGGGACTAGCGGGAGGAGCTCCTACGAGCAGTACTTC,CAWGTSGRSSYEQYF
TRBV5-1,few,TRBJ2-5,TRBD2,TGCGCCAGCAGCTTTGGCGGGGGGGACCAAGAGACCCAGTACTTC,CASSFGGGDQETQYF
TRBV4-1,.,TRBJ2-5,.,TGCGCCAGCAGTCACAGCAAAGAGACCCAGTACTTC,CASSHSKETQYF
TRBV28,.,TRBJ2-3,TRBD1,TGTGCCAGCAGTTTCCAGGGACAGGGGGATAGCACAGATACGCAGTATTTT,CASSFQGQGDSTDTQYF
TRBV9,.,TRBJ2-5,.,TGTGCCAGCAGCGAAGACGGAGTTTTGGAGACCCAGTACTTC,CASSEDGVLETQYF
TRBV6-4,few,TRBJ2-7,TRBD2,TGTGCCAGCAGCGGTACTAGCGGGAGTATTCCCGAGCAGTACTTC,CASSGTSGSIPEQYF